One sample yielded the 20 T cell receptor beta chains listed below, sequenced in a study of T cell clones after liver transplantation. Assay: immunoSEQ multiplex PCR; the TCRdb copy retains only in-frame clones and omits some. The sample holds around 35,000 clones, over 85% seen once. The source material was CD8+ T cells from blood, sampled 12 months after liver transplant. The receptors come from a human patient who received a liver transplant. Part of the T cell pool may stem from the graft donor.

V gene TRBV29-1 combines with J gene TRBJ2-1; 7 nucleotides align to TRBD2. J lost 1 base, V lost 0 bases, and 12 bases had no gene match. Germline CDR1 is SQVTM and CDR2 is ANQGSEA. This CDR3 has 18 residues. The CDR3 DNA follows: TGCAGCGTTGAAGATCCGTTCCGTGATAGCGGGTCCTACAATGAGCAGTTCTTC. Translation gives CSVEDPFRDSGSYNEQFF.

This clone has a single count. This chain joins TRBV6-5 and TRBJ2-7; D not resolved. The CDR3 runs 16 residues. The germline V and J ends were trimmed by 0 bases and 2 bases, with 14 bases remaining between them. Germline CDR1 reads MNHEY; CDR2 reads SVGAGI. The CDR3 DNA is TGTGCCAGCAGTTACTCGATGGGAAGACGGACCTACGAGCAGTACTTC. Its protein product is CASSYSMGRRTYEQYF.

The rearrangement uses TRBV19 and TRBJ1-5, with 8 bases that match TRBD1. The CDR3 totals 14 residues. From germline, CDR1 is LNHDA and CDR2 SQIVND (reference sequence). Trimming took 5 bases from V and 6 from J; bases not matched to a gene: 6. Written as DNA, the CDR3 is TGTGCCAGTAGTGTGGACAGGGAGCTTCAGCCCCAGCATTTT. Amino acid sequence: CASSVDRELQPQHF.

The chain carries TRBV27 and TRBJ2-2, with D perhaps TRBD2 (6 bases). V shed 4 bases and J shed 0 bases, with 12 bases lying between them. The V gene's germline CDR1 is MNHEY and CDR2 SMNVEV (reference sequence). CDR3 length: 16 residues. The CDR3: CASSSGVTPNTGELFF. CDR3 DNA sequence: TGTGCCAGCAGTTCGGGGGTAACCCCGAACACCGGGGAGCTGTTTTTT.

The chain has TRBV5-5 and TRBJ2-5; D might be TRBD1 or TRBD2, each matching 5 bases. V shed 3 bases and J shed 5 bases, with 14 bases lying between them. Germline V CDR1 and CDR2: SGHKS, YYEKEE (reference sequence). The CDR3 spans 14 residues. The CDR3 region is CASSSGLGVETQYF. The CDR3 nucleotides read TGTGCCAGCAGCTCGGGTCTGGGGGTGGAGACCCAGTACTTC.

J is TRBJ2-7 and V is TRBV30, with D perhaps being TRBD1 or TRBD2 (5 bases each). The CDR3 totals 11 residues. Germline assignment: CDR1 GTSNPN and CDR2 SVGIG (reference sequence). Trimming stripped 5 bases from V and 5 bases from J, with 10 bases between. CDR3 protein: CAWWDVDEQYF. CDR3 DNA: TGTGCCTGGTGGGACGTTGACGAGCAGTACTTC.

This sequence joins TRBV7-9 and TRBJ1-1; no reliable D call. The V and J ends lost 5 bases and 3 bases respectively, with 4 bases between them. From germline, CDR1 is SEHNR and CDR2 FQNEAQ (reference sequence). The CDR3 has 11 residues. The CDR3 DNA follows: TGTGCCAGCAGCCGGGACACTGAAGCTTTCTTT. Its protein is CASSRDTEAFF.

The V and J genes are TRBV7-9 and TRBJ2-7; TRBD1 matches 7 bases. The trim removed 0 bases at V and 3 bases at J, leaving 17 bases unmatched. This CDR3 contains 19 residues. Germline V CDR1 and CDR2: SEHNR, FQNEAQ (reference sequence). The chain's CDR3 is CASSLAAQGPEKIVYEQYF. The CDR3 bases are TGTGCCAGCAGCTTAGCCGCACAGGGGCCCGAGAAAATCGTCTACGAGCAGTACTTC. The full variable domain, with the rest looked up from reference TRBV7-9 and TRBJ2-7, is DTGVSQNPRHKITKRGQNVTFRCDPISEHNRLYWYRQTLGQGPEFLTYFQNEAQLEKSRLLSDRFSAERPKGSFSTLEIQRTEQGDSAMYLCASSLAAQGPEKIVYEQYFGPGTRLTVT.

This chain uses TRBV19 with TRBJ1-5; 7 bases are a match to TRBD1. Germline V gene data show CDR1 as LNHDA and CDR2 as SQIVND (reference sequence). The CDR3 sequence is 15 residues long. J was trimmed by 2 bases and V by 5 bases; bases with no gene match: 6. For the CDR3, the DNA is TGTGCCAGTAGTGCGCTAGACAGGGGCAATCAGCCCCAGCATTTT. Residues: CASSALDRGNQPQHF.

The rearrangement uses TRBV6-5 and TRBJ2-3; a weak D match, TRBD2 (6 bases). The CDR3 extends over 15 amino acids. Trimming pared 3 bases from V and 1 base from J, leaving 11 bases between. Germline CDR1 and CDR2: MNHEY and SVGAGI. CDR3 sequence reads: CASSYVASGTDTQYF. The CDR3 nucleotides read TGTGCCAGCAGTTATGTGGCTAGCGGCACAGATACGCAGTATTTT.

The chain recombines TRBV11-2 with TRBJ1-3; D is unresolved. Germline CDR1 and CDR2: SGHAT and FQNNGV. The CDR3 has 18 amino acids. V was clipped by 1 base and J by 7 bases, with 23 bases between them. CDR3 region: CASSLAVPGTSPWNTIYF. As DNA, the CDR3 is TGTGCCAGCAGCTTAGCGGTGCCAGGCACCTCGCCCTGGAACACCATATATTTT.

The chain has TRBV5-1 and TRBJ2-3; 14 positions match TRBD2. CDR3 length equals 16 residues. The junction had 5 bases not matched to a gene; V was cut back by 4 bases and J by 4 bases. Germline CDR1 SGHRS, CDR2 YFSETQ. For the CDR3, the DNA is TGCGCCAGCAGCCCGGGACTAGCGGGAGTAGCAGATACGCAGTATTTT. Protein: CASSPGLAGVADTQYF. The full variable domain, rest sourced from reference TRBV5-1 and TRBJ2-3, is KAGVTQTPRYLIKTRGQQVTLSCSPISGHRSVSWYQQTPGQGLQFLFEYFSETQRNKGNFPGRFSGRQFSNSRSEMNVSTLELGDSALYLCASSPGLAGVADTQYFGPGTRLTVL.

The chain has TRBV6-6 and TRBJ2-7; the match to TRBD2 covers 12 bases. Trimming took 6 bases from V and 0 from J; bases not matched to a gene: 3. The length of the CDR3 is 15 residues. Germline CDR1 reads MNHNY; CDR2 reads SVGAGI (reference sequence). CDR3 DNA sequence: TGTGCCAGCAGCCTGACTAGCGGGAGCTCCTACGAGCAGTACTTC. Protein sequence: CASSLTSGSSYEQYF.

The chain joins TRBV30 to TRBJ1-1; the D gene is possibly TRBD1 (5 bases). V lost 5 bases to trimming and J lost 7 bases, with 11 bases between them. From germline, CDR1 is GTSNPN and CDR2 SVGIG (reference sequence). This CDR3 has 11 residues. CDR3 in DNA: TGTGCCTGGGCGAGGGGCAGTGAAGCTTTCTTT. Translating gives CAWARGSEAFF.

The chain is built from TRBV30 and TRBJ1-5; the D is unclear. V lost 1 base, J lost 8 bases, and 9 bases lay in between. In germline, CDR1 is GTSNPN, CDR2 SVGIG (reference sequence). The CDR3 length is 12 residues. The CDR3 coding sequence is TGTGCCTGGAGTGCCCTCGGTGAGCCCCAGCATTTT. Translated, it gives CAWSALGEPQHF. The full variable domain, completed using reference TRBV30 and TRBJ1-5, is SQTIHQWPATLVQPVGSPLSLECTVEGTSNPNLYWYRQAAGRGLQLLFYSVGIGQISSEVPQNLSASRPQDRQFILSSKKLLLSDSGFYLCAWSALGEPQHFGDGTRLSIL.

This chain uses TRBV6-4 with TRBJ2-1, with D perhaps matching TRBD2 (5 bases). V was pared by 2 bases and J by 4 bases, with 12 bases between. The CDR3 consists of 15 residues. Germline CDR1 and CDR2: MRHNA and SNTAGT. CDR3 nucleotide sequence: TGTGCCAGCAGTGACCAGGCTAGCAGATACAATGAGCAGTTCTTC. It translates to CASSDQASRYNEQFF.

The chain uses TRBV7-9 and TRBJ2-5; no definite D call. There are 12 residues in the CDR3. Between the trimmed V and J ends, which lost 8 bases and 6 bases, there was a span of 13 bases. Germline V CDR1 and CDR2: SEHNR, FQNEAQ (reference sequence). CDR3 protein: CASQIGVQTQYF. In DNA, the CDR3 is TGTGCCAGCCAAATTGGCGTACAGACCCAGTACTTC.

The V call is TRBV7-7, the J call TRBJ2-1; the match to TRBD1 covers 10 bases. J was trimmed by 8 bases and V by 5 bases; bases with no gene match: 9. Germline V CDR1 and CDR2: SSHAT, FNYEAQ (reference sequence). The CDR3 is 15 amino acids. The CDR3: CASSAGQGNEYEQFF. The CDR3 DNA is TGTGCCAGCAGCGCGGGACAGGGGAACGAATATGAGCAGTTCTTC. Full variable domain (missing parts from reference TRBV7-7 and TRBJ2-1): GAGVSQSPRYKVTKRGQDVTLRCDPISSHATLYWYQQALGQGPEFLTYFNYEAQPDKSGLPSDRFSAERPEGSISTLTIQRTEQRDSAMYRCASSAGQGNEYEQFFGPGTRLTVL.

The chain carries TRBV6-6 and TRBJ2-1; D call uncertain. The CDR3 contains 13 residues. The V and J ends lost 1 base and 9 bases respectively, with 10 bases between them. CDR1 and CDR2 from the germline V gene are MNHNY and SVGAGI (reference sequence). The CDR3, as DNA: TGTGCCAGCAGTTACTGGGATAAAGGTGAGCAGTTCTTC. Translation: CASSYWDKGEQFF.

The chain carries TRBV7-6 and TRBJ2-7; 8 positions match TRBD2. Trimming took 5 bases from V and 3 from J; bases not matched to a gene: 9. Germline lookup yields CDR1 SGHVS and CDR2 FNYEAQ. The CDR3 totals 15 residues. The CDR3 sequence is CASSPSREGNYEQYF. CDR3 DNA sequence: TGTGCCAGCAGCCCTTCTCGGGAGGGGAACTACGAGCAGTACTTC.